This T cell receptor beta chain is from a study of T cells in women clearing cervical HPV infection. Across the whole study: Cases were women with histologically confirmed HPV16-related CIN3 or worse, including a couple of invasive cancers. Case blood was drawn when the lesion was first found; control blood after infection became undetectable. Study-level findings and limits: Cases carried less TRBV6-7 than controls: roughly 0.11% versus 0.16%.

Comment on this clone: Its antigen remains unknown. The observed sequence ends 3 residues before the CDR3 terminus, with the missing tail filled in from the germline J gene.

Clones were read by immunoSEQ multiplex PCR, and TCRdb kept only the in-frame ones, dropping some. The sample table includes tens of thousands of clones. V lost 5 bases to trimming and J lost 5 bases; unmatched junction nucleotides: 8. This CDR3 is built from 15 residues. Per germline, CDR1 SGHVS and CDR2 FQNEAQ. The rearrangement joins TRBV7-8 to TRBJ2-2, with 7 positions matching TRBD2. Sample: blood buffy coat. The source of this sequence is a woman aged 18 to 75 with a cervical HPV16 infection that either progressed to CIN3+ or cleared (not recorded which). CDR3 sequence: CASSQRTSSTGELFF. The part of the CDR3 DNA that was read is TGTGCCAGCAGCCAGAGGACTAGTTCGACCGGGGAG.